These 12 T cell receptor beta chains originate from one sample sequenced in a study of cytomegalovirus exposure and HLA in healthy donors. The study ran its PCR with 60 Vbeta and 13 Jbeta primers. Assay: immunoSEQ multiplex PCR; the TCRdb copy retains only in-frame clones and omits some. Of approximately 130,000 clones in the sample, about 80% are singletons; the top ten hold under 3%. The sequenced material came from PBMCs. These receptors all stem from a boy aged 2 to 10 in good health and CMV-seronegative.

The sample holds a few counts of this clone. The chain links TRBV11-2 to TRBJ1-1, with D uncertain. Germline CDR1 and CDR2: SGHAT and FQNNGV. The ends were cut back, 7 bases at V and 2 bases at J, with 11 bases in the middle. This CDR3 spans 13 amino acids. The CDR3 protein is CASTSWANTEAFF. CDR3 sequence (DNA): TGTGCCAGCACCTCCTGGGCCAACACTGAAGCTTTCTTT. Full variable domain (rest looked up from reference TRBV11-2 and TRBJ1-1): EAGVAQSPRYKIIEKRQSVAFWCNPISGHATLYWYQQILGQGPKLLIQFQNNGVVDDSQLPKDRFSAERLKGVDSTLKIQPAKLEDSAVYLCASTSWANTEAFFGQGTRLTVV.

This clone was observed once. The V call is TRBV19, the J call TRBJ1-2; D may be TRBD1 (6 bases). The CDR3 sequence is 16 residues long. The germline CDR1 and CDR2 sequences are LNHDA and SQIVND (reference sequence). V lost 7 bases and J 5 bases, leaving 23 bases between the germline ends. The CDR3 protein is CASTTQHSDRNYGYTF. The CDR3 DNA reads TGTGCCAGTACCACACAACACTCAGACAGGAATTATGGCTACACCTTC.

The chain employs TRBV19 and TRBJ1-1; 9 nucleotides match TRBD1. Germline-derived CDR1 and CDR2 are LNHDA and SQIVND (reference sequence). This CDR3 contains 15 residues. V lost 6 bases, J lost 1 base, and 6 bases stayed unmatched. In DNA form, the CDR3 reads TGTGCCAGTAGGAATCGGGACAGGGAGAACACTGAAGCTTTCTTT. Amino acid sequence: CASRNRDRENTEAFF.

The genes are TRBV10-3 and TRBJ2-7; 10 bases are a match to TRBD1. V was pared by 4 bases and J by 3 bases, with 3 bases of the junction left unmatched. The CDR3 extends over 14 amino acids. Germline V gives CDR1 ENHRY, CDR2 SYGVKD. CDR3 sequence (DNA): TGTGCCATCAGTGCGGGACAGGGGCTCTACGAGCAGTACTTC. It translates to CAISAGQGLYEQYF.

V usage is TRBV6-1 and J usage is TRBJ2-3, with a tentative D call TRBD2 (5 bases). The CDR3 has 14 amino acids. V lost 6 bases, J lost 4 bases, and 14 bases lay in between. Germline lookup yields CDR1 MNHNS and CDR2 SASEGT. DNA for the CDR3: TGTGCCAGCAGGACCGGGCGGGTGCCAGATACGCAGTATTTT. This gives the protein CASRTGRVPDTQYF.

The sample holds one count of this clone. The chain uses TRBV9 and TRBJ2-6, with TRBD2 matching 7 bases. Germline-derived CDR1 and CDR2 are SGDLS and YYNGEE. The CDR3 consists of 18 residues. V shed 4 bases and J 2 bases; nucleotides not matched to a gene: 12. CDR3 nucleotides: TGTGCCAGCAGCTCCCCCCGGGGAGGGATGGCTGGGGCCAACGTCCTGACTTTC. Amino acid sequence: CASSSPRGGMAGANVLTF.

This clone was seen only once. This CDR3 reads CASSLGGTGRSYGYTF. In nucleotides, the CDR3 is TGTGCCAGCAGCTTAGGGGGGACAGGGAGATCCTATGGCTACACCTTC. This rearrangement joins TRBV7-2 to TRBJ1-2; 9 positions agree with TRBD1. V was pared by 1 base and J by 4 bases, with 7 bases of the junction left unmatched. Germline V lookup: CDR1 SGHTA, CDR2 FQGNSA. The CDR3 totals 16 residues. Drawing the rest from reference TRBV7-2 and TRBJ1-2, the complete variable domain is GAGVSQSPSNKVTEKGKDVELRCDPISGHTALYWYRQSLGQGLEFLIYFQGNSAPDKSGLPSDRFSAERTGGSVSTLTIQRTQQEDSAVYLCASSLGGTGRSYGYTFGSGTRLTVV.

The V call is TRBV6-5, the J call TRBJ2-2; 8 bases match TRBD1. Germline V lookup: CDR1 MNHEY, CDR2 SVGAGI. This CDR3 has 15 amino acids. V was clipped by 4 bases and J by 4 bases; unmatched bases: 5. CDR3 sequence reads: CASSFYGQGTGELFF. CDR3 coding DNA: TGTGCCAGCAGTTTCTATGGACAGGGCACCGGGGAGCTGTTTTTT.

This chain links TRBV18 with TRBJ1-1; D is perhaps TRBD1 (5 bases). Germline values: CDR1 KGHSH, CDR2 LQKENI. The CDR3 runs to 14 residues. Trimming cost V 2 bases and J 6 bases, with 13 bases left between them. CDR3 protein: CASSPAWTISEAFF. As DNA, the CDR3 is TGTGCCAGCTCACCAGCCTGGACAATCTCTGAAGCTTTCTTT.

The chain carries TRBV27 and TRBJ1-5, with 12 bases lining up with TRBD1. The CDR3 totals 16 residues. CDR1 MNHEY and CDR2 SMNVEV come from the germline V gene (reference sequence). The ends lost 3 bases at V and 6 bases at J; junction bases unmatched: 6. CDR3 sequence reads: CASSFSGTGGPQPQHF. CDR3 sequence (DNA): TGTGCCAGCAGTTTCTCCGGGACAGGGGGCCCTCAGCCCCAGCATTTT.

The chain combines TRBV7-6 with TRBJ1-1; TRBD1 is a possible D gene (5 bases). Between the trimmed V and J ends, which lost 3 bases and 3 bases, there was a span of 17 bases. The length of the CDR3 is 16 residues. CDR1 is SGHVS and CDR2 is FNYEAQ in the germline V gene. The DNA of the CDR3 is TGTGCCAGCAGCTTCCCAAGAGGTGGGGGGGACACTGAAGCTTTCTTT. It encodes CASSFPRGGGDTEAFF.

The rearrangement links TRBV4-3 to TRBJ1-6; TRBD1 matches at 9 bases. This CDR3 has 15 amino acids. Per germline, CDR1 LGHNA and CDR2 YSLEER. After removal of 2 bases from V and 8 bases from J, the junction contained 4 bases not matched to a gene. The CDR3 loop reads CASSQQQGADSPLHF. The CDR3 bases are TGCGCCAGCAGCCAACAACAGGGGGCCGATTCACCCCTCCACTTT.